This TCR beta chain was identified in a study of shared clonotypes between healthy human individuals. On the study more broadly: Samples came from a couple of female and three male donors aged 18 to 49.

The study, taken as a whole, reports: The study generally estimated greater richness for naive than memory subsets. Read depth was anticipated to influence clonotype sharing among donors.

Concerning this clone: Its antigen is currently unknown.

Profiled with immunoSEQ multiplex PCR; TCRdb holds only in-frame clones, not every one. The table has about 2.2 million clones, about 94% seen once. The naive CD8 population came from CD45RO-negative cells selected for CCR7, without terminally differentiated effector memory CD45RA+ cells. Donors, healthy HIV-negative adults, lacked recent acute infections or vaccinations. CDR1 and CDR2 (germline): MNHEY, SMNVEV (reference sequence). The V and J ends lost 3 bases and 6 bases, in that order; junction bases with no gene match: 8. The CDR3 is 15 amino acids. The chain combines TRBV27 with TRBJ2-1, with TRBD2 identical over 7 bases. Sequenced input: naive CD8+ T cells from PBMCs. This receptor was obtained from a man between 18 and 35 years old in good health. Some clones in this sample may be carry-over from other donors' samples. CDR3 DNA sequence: TGTGCCAGCAGTTTCCGGGAGGACCTTCGCAATGAGCAGTTCTTC. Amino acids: CASSFREDLRNEQFF.